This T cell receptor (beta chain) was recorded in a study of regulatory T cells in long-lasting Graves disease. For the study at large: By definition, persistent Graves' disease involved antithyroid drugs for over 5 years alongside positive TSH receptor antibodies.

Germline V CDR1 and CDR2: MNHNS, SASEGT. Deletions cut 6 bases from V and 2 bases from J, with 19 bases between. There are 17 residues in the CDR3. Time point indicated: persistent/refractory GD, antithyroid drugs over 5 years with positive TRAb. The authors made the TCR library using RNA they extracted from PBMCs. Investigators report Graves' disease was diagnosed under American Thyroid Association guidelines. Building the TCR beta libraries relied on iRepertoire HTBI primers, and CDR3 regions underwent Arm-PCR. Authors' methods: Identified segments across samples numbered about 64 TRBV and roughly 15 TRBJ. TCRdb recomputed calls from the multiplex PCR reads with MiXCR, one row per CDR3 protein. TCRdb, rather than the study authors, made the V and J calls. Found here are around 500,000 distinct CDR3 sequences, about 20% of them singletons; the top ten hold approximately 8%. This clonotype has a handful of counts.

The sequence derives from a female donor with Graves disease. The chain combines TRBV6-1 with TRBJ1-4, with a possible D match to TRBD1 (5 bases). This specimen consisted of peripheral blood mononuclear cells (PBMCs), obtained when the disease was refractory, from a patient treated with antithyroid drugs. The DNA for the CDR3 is TGTGCCAGCAGCCCCCTCCAGGGAAGGCCGACTAATGAAAAACTGTTTTTT. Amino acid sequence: CASSPLQGRPTNEKLFF.